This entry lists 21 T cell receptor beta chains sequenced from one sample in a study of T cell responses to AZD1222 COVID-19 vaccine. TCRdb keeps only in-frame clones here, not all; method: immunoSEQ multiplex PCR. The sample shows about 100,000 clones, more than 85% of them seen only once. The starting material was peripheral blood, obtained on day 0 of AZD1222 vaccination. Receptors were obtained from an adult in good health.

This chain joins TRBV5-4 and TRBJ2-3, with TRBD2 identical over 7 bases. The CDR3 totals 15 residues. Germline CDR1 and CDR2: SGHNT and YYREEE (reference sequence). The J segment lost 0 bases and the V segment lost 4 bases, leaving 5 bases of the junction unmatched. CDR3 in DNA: TGTGCCAGCAGCCCTAGCGGACCAAGCACAGATACGCAGTATTTT. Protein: CASSPSGPSTDTQYF.

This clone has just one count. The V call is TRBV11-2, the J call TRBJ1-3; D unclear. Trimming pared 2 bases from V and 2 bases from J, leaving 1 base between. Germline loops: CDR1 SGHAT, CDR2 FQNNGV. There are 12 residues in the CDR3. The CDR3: CASSLPGNTIYF. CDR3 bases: TGTGCCAGCAGCTTACCTGGAAACACCATATATTTT.

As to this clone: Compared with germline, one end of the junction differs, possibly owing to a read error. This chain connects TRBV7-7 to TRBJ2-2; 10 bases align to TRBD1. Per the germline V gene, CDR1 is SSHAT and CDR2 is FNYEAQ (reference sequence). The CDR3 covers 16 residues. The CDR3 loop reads CASSLAPGQGPGELFF. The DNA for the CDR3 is TGTGCTAGCAGCTTAGCTCCGGGACAGGGGCCCGGGGAGCTGTTTTTT.

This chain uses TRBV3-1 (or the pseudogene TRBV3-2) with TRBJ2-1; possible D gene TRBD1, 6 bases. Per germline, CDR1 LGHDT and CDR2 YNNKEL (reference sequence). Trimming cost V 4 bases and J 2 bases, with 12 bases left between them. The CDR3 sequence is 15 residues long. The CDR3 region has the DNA TGTGCCAGCAGCCGAAACAGGGTCCCCTACAATGAGCAGTTCTTC. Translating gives CASSRNRVPYNEQFF.

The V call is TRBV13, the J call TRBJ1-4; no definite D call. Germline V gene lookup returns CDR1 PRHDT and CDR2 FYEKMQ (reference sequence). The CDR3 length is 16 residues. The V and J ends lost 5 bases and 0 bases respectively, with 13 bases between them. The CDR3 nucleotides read TGTGCCAGCAGCCCCTTCCAGGCGTCAACTAATGAAAAACTGTTTTTT. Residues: CASSPFQASTNEKLFF.

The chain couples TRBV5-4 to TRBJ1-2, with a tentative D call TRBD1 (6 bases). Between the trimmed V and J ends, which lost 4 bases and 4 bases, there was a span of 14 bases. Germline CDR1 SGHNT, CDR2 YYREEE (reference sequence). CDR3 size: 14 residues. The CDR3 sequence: CASSAEGGPYGYTF. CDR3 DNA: TGTGCCAGCAGCGCTGAGGGGGGCCCCTATGGCTACACCTTC.

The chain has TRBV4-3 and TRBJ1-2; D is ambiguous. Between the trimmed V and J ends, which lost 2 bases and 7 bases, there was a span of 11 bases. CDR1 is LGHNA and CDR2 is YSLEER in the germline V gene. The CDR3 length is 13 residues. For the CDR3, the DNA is TGCGCCAGCAGCCAAACATTGGAAGGTGGCTACACCTTC. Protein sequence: CASSQTLEGGYTF.

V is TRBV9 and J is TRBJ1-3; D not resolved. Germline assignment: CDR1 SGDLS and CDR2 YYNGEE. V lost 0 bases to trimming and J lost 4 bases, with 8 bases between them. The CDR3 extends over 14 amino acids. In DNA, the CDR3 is TGTGCCAGCAGCGTAGGTACAACCGGAAACACCATATATTTT. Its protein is CASSVGTTGNTIYF.

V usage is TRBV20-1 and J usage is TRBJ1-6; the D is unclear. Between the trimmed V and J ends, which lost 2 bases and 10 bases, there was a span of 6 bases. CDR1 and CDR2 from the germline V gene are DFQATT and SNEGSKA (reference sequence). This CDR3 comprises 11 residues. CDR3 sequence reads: CSARQASPLHF. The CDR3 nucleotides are TGCAGTGCTAGACAGGCCTCACCCCTCCACTTT.

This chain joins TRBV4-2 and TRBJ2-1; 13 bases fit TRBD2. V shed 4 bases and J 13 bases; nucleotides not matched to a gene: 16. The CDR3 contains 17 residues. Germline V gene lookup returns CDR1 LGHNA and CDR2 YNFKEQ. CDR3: CASSRIGGTSGTPSQFF. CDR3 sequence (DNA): TGTGCCAGCAGCCGAATTGGAGGGACTAGCGGGACCCCATCCCAGTTCTTC.

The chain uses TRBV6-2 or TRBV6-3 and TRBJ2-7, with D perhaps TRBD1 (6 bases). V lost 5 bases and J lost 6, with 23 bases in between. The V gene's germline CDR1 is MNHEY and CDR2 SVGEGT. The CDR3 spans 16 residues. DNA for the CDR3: TGTGCCAGCAGTAGGGTACAGGGCTCAGGAACTCGCGAGCAGTACTTC. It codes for CASSRVQGSGTREQYF.

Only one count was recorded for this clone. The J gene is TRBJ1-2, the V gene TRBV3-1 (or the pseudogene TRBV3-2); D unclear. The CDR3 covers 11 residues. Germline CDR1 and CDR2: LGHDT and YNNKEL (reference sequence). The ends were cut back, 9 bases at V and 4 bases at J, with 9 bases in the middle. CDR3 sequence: CASRAFYGYTF. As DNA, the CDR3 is TGTGCCAGTCGGGCATTCTATGGCTACACCTTC.

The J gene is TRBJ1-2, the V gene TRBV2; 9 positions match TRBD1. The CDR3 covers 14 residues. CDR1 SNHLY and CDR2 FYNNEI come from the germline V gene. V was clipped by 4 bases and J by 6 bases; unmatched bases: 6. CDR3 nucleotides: TGTGCCAGCAGTGGGACAGGGGTGGTAGATGGCTACACCTTC. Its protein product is CASSGTGVVDGYTF.

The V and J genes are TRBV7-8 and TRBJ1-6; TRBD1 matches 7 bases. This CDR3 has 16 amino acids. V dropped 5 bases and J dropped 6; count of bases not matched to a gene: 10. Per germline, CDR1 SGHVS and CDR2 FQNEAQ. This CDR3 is CASSPTTGATNSPLHF. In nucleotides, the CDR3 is TGTGCCAGCAGCCCTACAACAGGGGCCACTAATTCACCCCTCCACTTT. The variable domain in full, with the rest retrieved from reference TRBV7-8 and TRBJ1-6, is GAGVSQSPRYKVAKRGQDVALRCDPISGHVSLFWYQQALGQGPEFLTYFQNEAQLDKSGLPSDRFFAERPEGSVSTLKIQRTQQEDSAVYLCASSPTTGATNSPLHFGNGTRLTVT.

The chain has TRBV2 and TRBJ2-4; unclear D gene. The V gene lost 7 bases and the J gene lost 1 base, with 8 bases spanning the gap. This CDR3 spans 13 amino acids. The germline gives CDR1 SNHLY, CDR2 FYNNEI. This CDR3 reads CASTDPAKNIQYF. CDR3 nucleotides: TGTGCCAGCACTGATCCTGCCAAAAACATTCAGTACTTC. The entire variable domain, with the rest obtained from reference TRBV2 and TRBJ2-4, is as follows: EPEVTQTPSHQVTQMGQEVILRCVPISNHLYFYWYRQILGQKVEFLVSFYNNEISEKSEIFDDQFSVERPDGSNFTLKIRSTKLEDSAMYFCASTDPAKNIQYFGAGTRLSVL.

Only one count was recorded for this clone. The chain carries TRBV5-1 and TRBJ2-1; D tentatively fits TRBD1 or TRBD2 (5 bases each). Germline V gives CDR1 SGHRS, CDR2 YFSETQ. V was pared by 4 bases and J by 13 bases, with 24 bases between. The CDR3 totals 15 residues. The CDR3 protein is CASSTGQGEVIAQFF. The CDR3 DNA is TGCGCCAGCAGCACCGGGCAGGGAGAGGTAATTGCCCAGTTCTTC.

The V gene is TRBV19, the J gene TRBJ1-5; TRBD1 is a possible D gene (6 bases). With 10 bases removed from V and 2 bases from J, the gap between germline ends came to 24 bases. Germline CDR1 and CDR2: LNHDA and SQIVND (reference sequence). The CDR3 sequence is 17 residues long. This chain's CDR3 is CATRRGVVVMGNQPQHF. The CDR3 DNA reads TGTGCCACCAGGAGGGGGGTGGTGGTTATGGGCAATCAGCCCCAGCATTTT.

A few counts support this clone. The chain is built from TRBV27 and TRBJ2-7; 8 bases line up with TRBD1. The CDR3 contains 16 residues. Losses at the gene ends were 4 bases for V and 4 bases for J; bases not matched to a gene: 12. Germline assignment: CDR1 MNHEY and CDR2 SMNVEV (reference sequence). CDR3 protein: CASSSYGAGGAYEQYF. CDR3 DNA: TGTGCCAGCAGTTCGTACGGGGCAGGGGGCGCTTACGAGCAGTACTTC.

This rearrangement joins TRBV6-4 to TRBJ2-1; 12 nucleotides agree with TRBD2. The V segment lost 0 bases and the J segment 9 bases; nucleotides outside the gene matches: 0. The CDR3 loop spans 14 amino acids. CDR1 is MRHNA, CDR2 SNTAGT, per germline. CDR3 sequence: CASSDSGLAGEQFF. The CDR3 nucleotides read TGTGCCAGCAGTGACTCGGGACTAGCGGGTGAGCAGTTCTTC.

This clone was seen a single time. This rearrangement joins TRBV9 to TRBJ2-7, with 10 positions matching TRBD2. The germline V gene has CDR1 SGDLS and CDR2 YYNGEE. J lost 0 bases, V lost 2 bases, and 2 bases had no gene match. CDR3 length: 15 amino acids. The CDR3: CASSVTSGTSYEQYF. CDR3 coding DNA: TGTGCCAGCAGCGTTACTAGCGGGACCTCCTACGAGCAGTACTTC.

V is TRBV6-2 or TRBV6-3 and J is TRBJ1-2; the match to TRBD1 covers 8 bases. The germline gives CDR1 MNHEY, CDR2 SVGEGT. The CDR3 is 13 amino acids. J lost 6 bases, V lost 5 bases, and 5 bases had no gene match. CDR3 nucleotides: TGTGCCAGCAGTCCCTGGGGACAGGATGGCTACACCTTC. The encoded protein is CASSPWGQDGYTF.